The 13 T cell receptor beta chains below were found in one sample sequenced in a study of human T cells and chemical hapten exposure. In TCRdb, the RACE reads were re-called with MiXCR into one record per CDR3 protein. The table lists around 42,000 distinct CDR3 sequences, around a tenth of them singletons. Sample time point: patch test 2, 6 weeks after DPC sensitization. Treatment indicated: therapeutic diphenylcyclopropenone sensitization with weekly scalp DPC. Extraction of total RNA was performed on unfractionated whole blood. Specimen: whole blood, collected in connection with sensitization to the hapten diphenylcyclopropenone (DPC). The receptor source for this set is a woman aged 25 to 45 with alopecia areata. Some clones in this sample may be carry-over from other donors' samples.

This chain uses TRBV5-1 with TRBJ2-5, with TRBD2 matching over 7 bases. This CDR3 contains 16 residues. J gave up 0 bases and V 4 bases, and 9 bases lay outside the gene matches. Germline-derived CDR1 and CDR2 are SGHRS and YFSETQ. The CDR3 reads CASSPAGRGNQETQYF. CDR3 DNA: TGCGCCAGCAGCCCCGCAGGGAGGGGAAACCAAGAGACCCAGTACTTC.

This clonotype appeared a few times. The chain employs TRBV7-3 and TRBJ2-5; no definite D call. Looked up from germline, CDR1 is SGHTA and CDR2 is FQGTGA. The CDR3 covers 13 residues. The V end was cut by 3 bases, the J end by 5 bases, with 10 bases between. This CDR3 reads CASSLSPSETQYF. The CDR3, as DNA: TGTGCCAGCAGCTTGTCCCCCTCGGAGACCCAGTACTTC. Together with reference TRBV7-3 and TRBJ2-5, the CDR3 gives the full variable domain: GAGVSQTPSNKVTEKGKYVELRCDPISGHTALYWYRQSLGQGPEFLIYFQGTGAADDSGLPNDRFFAVRPEGSVSTLKIQRTERGDSAVYLCASSLSPSETQYFGPGTRLLVL.

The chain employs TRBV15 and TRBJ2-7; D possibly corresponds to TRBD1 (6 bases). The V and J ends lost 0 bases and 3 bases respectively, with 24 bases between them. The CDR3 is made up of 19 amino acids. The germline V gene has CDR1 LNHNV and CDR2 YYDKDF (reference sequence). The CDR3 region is CATSRDYPPNRVGNYEQYF. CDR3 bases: TGTGCCACCAGCAGAGATTACCCGCCGAACAGGGTTGGAAACTACGAGCAGTACTTC.

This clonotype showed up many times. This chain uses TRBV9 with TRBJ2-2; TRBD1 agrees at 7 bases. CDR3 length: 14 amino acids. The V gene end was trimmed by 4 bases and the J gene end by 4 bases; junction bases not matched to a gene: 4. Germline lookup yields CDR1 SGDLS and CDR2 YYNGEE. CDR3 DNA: TGTGCCAGCAGCCCGACAGGGACCACCGGGGAGCTGTTTTTT. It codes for CASSPTGTTGELFF.

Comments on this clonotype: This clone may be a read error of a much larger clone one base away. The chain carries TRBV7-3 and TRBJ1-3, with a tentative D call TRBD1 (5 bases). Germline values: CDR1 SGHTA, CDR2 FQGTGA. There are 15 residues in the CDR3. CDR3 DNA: TGTACCAGCAGCGCGGACGGGACCTCTGGAAACACCATATATTTT. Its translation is CTSSADGTSGNTIYF.

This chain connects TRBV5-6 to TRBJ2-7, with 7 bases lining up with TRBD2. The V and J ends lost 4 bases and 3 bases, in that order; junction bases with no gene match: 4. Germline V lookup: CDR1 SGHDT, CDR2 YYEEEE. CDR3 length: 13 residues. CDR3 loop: CASSLWGGYEQYF. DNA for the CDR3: TGTGCCAGCAGCCTTTGGGGGGGCTACGAGCAGTACTTC.

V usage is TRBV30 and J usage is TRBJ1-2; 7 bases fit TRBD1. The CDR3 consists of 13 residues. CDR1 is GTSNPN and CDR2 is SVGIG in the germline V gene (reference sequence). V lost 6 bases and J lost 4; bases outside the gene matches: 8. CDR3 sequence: CACTKGAPYGYTF. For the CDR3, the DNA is TGTGCCTGTACCAAGGGGGCGCCCTATGGCTACACCTTC. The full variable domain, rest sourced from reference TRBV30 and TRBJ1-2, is SQTIHQWPATLVQPVGSPLSLECTVEGTSNPNLYWYRQAAGRGLQLLFYSVGIGQISSEVPQNLSASRPQDRQFILSSKKLLLSDSGFYLCACTKGAPYGYTFGSGTRLTVV.

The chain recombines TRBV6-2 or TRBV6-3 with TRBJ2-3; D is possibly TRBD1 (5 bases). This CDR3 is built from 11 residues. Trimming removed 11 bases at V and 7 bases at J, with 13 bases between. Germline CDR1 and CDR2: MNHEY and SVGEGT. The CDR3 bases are TGTGCCGTTCAGGCAGGGAATACGCAGTATTTT. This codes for CAVQAGNTQYF.

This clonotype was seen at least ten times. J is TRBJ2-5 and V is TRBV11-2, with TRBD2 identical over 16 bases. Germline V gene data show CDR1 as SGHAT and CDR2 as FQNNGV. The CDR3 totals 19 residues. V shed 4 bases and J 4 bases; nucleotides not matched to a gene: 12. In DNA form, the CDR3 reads TGTGCCAGCAGCTCCACTATGGCGGGACTAGCGGGGGGGGTAGAGACCCAGTACTTC. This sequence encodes CASSSTMAGLAGGVETQYF.

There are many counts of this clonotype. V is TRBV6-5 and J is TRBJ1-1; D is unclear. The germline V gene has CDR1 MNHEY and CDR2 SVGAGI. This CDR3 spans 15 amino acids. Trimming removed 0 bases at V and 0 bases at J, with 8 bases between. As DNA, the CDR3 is TGTGCCAGCAGTTACTCGTCTGCGATGAACACTGAAGCTTTCTTT. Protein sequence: CASSYSSAMNTEAFF.

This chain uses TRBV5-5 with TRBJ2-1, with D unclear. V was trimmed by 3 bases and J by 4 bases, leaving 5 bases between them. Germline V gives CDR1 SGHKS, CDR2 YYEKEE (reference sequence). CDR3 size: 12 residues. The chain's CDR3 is CASSSRYNEQFF. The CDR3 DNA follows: TGTGCCAGCAGCTCTAGGTACAATGAGCAGTTCTTC.

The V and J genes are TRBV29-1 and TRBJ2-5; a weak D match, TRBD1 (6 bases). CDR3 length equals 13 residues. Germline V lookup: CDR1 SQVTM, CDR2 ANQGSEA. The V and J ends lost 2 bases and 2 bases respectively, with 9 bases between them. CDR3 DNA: TGCAGCGTTGAATGGACAGCTCAAGAGACCCAGTACTTC. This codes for CSVEWTAQETQYF.

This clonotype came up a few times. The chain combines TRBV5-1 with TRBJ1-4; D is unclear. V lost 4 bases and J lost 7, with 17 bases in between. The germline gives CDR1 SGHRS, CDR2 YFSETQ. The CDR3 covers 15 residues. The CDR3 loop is CASSHNPEVSEKLFF. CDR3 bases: TGCGCCAGCAGCCACAACCCTGAGGTATCTGAAAAACTGTTTTTT.